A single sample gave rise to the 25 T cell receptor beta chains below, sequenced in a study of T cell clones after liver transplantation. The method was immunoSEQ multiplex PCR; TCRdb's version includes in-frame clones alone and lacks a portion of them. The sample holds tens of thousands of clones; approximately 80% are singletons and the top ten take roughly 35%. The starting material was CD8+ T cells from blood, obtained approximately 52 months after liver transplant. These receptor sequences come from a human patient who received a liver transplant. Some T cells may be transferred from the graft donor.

The DNA for the CDR3 is TGTGCCAGTAGCCCCCACCCGGGACAGGGGTTCTACAATGAGCAGTTCTTC. Protein product: CASSPHPGQGFYNEQFF. V gene TRBV19 combines with J gene TRBJ2-1; 10 bases match TRBD1. The CDR3 is 17 amino acids. Germline V gene lookup returns CDR1 LNHDA and CDR2 SQIVND (reference sequence). V lost 6 bases, J lost 3 bases, and 11 bases stayed unmatched.

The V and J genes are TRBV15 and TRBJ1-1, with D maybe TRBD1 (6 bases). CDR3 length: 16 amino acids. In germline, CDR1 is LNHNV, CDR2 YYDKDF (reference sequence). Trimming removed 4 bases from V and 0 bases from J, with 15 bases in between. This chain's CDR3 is CATSNLPGQLNTEAFF. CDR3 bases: TGTGCCACCAGCAACCTCCCGGGACAACTGAACACTGAAGCTTTCTTT. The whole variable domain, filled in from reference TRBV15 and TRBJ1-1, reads DAMVIQNPRYQVTQFGKPVTLSCSQTLNHNVMYWYQQKSSQAPKLLFHYYDKDFNNEADTPDNFQSRRPNTSFCFLDIRSPGLGDTAMYLCATSNLPGQLNTEAFFGQGTRLTVV.

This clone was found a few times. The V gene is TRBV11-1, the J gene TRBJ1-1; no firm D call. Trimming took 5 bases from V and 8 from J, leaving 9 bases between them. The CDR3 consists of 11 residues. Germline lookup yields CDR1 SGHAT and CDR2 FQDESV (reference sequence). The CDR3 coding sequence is TGTGCCAGCAGCCCACGTCGGGAAGCTTTCTTT. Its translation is CASSPRREAFF. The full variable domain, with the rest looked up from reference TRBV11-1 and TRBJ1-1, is EAEVAQSPRYKITEKSQAVAFWCDPISGHATLYWYRQILGQGPELLVQFQDESVVDDSQLPKDRFSAERLKGVDSTLKIQPAELGDSAMYLCASSPRREAFFGQGTRLTVV.

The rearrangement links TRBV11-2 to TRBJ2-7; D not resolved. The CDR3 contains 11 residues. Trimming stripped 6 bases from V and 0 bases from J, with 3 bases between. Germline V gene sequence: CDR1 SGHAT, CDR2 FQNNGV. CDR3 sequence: CASSYSYEQYF. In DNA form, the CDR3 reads TGTGCCAGCAGTTACTCCTACGAGCAGTACTTC.

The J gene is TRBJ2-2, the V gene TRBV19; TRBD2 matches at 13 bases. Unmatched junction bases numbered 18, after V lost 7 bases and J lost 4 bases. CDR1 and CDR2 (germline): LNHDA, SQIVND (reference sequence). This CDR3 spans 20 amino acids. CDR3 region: CASIASRRTSGGEFTGELFF. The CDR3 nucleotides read TGTGCCAGTATCGCTTCCAGGAGAACTAGCGGGGGGGAATTCACCGGGGAGCTGTTTTTT.

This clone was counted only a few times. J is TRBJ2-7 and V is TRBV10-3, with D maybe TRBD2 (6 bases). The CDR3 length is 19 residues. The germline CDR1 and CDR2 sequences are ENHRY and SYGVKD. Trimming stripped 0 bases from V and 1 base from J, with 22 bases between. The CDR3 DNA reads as TGTGCCATCAGTGAGTCTATAGGAAACTCGGCAGGGAGGTCCTACGAGCAGTACTTC. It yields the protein CAISESIGNSAGRSYEQYF.

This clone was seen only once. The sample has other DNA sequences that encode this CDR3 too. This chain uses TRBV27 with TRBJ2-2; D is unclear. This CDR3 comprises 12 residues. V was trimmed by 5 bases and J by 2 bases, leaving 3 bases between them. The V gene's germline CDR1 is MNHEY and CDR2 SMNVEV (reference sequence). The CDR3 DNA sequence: TGTGCCAGCAGTCTAAACACCGGGGAGCTGTTTTTT. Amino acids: CASSLNTGELFF.

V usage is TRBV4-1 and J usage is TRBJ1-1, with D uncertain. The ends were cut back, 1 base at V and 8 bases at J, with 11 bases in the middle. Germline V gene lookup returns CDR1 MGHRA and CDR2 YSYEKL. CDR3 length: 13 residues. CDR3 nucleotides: TGCGCCAGCAGCCAAGTTTTAAATAGGGAAGCTTTCTTT. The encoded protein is CASSQVLNREAFF.

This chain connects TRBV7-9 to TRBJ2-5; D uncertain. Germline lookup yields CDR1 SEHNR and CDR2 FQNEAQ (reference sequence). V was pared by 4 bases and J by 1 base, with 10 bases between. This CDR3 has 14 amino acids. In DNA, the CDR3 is TGTGCCAGCAGCTCAGACACTTCCCAAGAGACCCAGTACTTC. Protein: CASSSDTSQETQYF.

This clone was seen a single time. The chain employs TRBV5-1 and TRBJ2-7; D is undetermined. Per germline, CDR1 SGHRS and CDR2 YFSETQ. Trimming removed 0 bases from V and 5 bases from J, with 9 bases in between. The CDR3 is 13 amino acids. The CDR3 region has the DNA TGCGCCAGCAGCTTGGCCAGTCTGGACGAGCAGTACTTC. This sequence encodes CASSLASLDEQYF.

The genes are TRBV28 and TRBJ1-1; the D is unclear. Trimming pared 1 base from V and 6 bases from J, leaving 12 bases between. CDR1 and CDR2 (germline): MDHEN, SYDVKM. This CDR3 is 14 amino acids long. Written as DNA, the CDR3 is TGTGCCAGCAGTTTATCGGGAGGAAGGGCTGAAGCTTTCTTT. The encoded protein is CASSLSGGRAEAFF.

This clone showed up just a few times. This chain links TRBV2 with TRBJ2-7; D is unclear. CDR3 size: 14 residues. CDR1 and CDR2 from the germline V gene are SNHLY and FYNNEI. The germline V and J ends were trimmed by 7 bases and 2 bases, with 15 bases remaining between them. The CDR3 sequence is CASTRWTGPYEQYF. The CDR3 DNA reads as TGTGCCAGCACCCGATGGACGGGTCCCTACGAGCAGTACTTC.

This CDR3 reads CASSQTGGGYGYTF. As DNA, the CDR3 is TGCGCCAGCAGCCAAACTGGGGGCGGCTATGGCTACACCTTC. This chain links TRBV4-1 with TRBJ1-2; perhaps TRBD1 as D (6 bases). The germline V gene encodes CDR1 MGHRA and CDR2 YSYEKL. This CDR3 spans 14 amino acids. With 2 bases removed from V and 4 bases from J, the gap between germline ends came to 11 bases.

The CDR3: CASSYPRGGTGLWETQYF. In nucleotides, the CDR3 is TGTGCCAGCAGTTATCCTAGAGGGGGTACAGGCTTATGGGAGACCCAGTACTTC. The gene calls are TRBV28 and TRBJ2-5; maybe TRBD1 (6 bases). The CDR3 spans 18 residues. Germline CDR1 reads MDHEN; CDR2 reads SYDVKM. Trimming took off 4 bases at V and 5 bases at J, with 26 bases between the two ends.

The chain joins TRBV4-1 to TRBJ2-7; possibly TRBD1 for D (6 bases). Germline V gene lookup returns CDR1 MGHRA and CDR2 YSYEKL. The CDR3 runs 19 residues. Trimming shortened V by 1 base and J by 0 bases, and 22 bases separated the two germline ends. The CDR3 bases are TGCGCCAGCAGCCAAGTAACCTTGACAGGCCGGGGCAACTCCTACGAGCAGTACTTC. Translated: CASSQVTLTGRGNSYEQYF.

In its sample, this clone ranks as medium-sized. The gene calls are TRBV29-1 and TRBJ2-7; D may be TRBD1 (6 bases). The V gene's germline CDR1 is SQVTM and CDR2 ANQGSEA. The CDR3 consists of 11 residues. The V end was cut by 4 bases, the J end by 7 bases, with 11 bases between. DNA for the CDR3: TGCAGCGTTGCCCTTGGGACAGAGCAGTACTTC. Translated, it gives CSVALGTEQYF.

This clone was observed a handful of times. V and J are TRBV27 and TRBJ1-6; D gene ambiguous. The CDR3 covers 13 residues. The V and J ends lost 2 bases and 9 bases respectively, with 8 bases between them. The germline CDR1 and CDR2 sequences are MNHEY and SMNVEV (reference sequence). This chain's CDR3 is CASSLGRGSPLHF. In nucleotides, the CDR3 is TGTGCCAGCAGTTTAGGCAGAGGTTCACCCCTCCACTTT.

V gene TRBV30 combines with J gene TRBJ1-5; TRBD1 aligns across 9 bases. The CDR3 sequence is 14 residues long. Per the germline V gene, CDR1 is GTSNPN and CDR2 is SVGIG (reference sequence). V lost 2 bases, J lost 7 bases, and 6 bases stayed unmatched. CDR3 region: CAWSMGQGRQPQHF. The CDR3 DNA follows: TGTGCCTGGAGTATGGGACAGGGAAGGCAGCCCCAGCATTTT.

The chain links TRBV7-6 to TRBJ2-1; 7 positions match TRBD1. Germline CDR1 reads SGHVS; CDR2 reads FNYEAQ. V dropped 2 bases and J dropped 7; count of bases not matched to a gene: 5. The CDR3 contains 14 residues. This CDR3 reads CASSLWTGPNEQFF. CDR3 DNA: TGTGCCAGCAGCTTATGGACAGGACCTAATGAGCAGTTCTTC.

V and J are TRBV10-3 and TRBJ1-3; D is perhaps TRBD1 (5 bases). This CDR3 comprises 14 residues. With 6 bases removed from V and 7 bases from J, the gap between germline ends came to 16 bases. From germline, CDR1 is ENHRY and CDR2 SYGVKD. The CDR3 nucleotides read TGTGCCATCAGGTTGACAGACGGAACGAACACCATATATTTT. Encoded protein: CAIRLTDGTNTIYF.

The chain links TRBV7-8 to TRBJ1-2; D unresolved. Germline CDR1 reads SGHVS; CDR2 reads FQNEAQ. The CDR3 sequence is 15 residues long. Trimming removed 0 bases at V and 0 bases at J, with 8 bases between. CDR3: CASSLAGRPNYGYTF. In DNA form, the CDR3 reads TGTGCCAGCAGCTTAGCGGGCAGACCTAACTATGGCTACACCTTC.

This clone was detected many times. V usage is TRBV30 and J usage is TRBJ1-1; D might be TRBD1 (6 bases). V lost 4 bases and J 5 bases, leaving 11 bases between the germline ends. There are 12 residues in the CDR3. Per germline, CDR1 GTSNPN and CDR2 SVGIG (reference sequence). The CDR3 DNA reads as TGTGCCTGGACAGGGGAGACGACTGAAGCTTTCTTT. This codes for CAWTGETTEAFF.

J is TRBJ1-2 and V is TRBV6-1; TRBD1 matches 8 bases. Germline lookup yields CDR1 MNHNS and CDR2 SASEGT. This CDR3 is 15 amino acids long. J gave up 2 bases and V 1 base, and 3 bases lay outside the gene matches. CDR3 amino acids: CASSEVGQANYGYTF. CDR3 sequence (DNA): TGTGCCAGCAGTGAAGTGGGACAGGCCAACTATGGCTACACCTTC.

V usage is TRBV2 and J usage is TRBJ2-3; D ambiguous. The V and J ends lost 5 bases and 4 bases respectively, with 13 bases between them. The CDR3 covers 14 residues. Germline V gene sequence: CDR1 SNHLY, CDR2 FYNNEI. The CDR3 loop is CASSLARDADTQYF. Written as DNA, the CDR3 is TGTGCCAGCAGTTTAGCTCGTGATGCAGATACGCAGTATTTT.

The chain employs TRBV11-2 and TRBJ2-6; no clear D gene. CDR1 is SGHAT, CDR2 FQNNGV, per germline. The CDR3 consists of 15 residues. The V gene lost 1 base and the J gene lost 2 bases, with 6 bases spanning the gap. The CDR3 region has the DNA TGTGCCAGCAGCTTAGTGATAACTGGGGCCAACGTCCTGACTTTC. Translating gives CASSLVITGANVLTF.